This T cell receptor (beta chain) was sequenced in a study of T cell changes during pregnancy in multiple sclerosis. There are 14 residues in the CDR3. Germline V CDR1 and CDR2: SGDLS, YYNGEE. Trimming took off 7 bases at V and 6 bases at J, with 18 bases between the two ends. Sequencing was performed with immunoSEQ multiplex PCR; in TCRdb, only in-frame clones are kept and a portion is missing. The sample includes 100,000 to 140,000 clones, about nine tenths of them seen just once. V usage is TRBV9 and J usage is TRBJ2-3, with D possibly TRBD1 on 6 matching bases. Specimen: peripheral blood, collected in the third trimester of pregnancy. This receptor was identified in a female donor in good health, enrolled as a control in a pregnancy study. As DNA, the CDR3 is TGTGCCAGCGGGCAGGGGACGGAAGGGGATACGCAGTATTTT. Amino acid sequence: CASGQGTEGDTQYF.